This T cell receptor beta chain was sequenced for a study of low-dose radiotherapy and immunotherapy resistance in tumors. Study context: A total of 6.5 Gy was given to Cohort 1 as 0.5 Gy per fraction every 2 weeks. With 1 Gy per fraction every two weeks, Cohort 2 accumulated 13 Gy across 26 weeks.

The CDR3 covers 14 residues. Between the trimmed V and J ends, which lost 5 bases and 2 bases, there was a span of 9 bases. The germline V gene encodes CDR1 SGHTA and CDR2 FQGNSA. This clonotype was found once. Covering alpha and beta chains, TRAV- and TRBV-specific primers were used for the first-strand cDNA. Amplification of TCRs used a constant-region primer and V-primer adapter for roughly 22 PCR cycles. TCRdb reprocessed the reads via MiXCR and lists one record per CDR3 protein. The data show 10,000 to 15,000 distinct CDR3 sequences, with over 55% seen just once and 7.7% held by the top ten. Ipilimumab, nivolumab, aspirin, low-dose cyclophosphamide and low-dose radiotherapy were administered to donors.

The chain is built from TRBV7-2 and TRBJ2-2; D uncertain. This TCR was recovered from a human donor with advanced metastatic prostate, ovarian, gallbladder or colorectal cancer (not recorded which). This table probably holds off-target reads from a library built for another chain. The CDR3 DNA reads TGTGCCAGCAGCACCCAATACAACACCGGGGAGCTGTTTTTT. Translated: CASSTQYNTGELFF.